The 25 T cell receptor beta chains below were found in one sample sequenced in a study of blood T cells in healthy people across ages. Primers used in a second PCR of roughly 6 to 11 cycles were a sample-barcoded 5' primer and a J-beta primer mix. Via MiXCR, TCRdb re-called the 5' RACE reads, giving one row per CDR3 protein. The sample has 650,000 to 1,000,000 distinct CDR3 sequences; around 36% are singletons. The material sequenced was blood. The receptors shown here come from a man younger than 35 in good health.

The gene calls are TRBV11-2 and TRBJ2-3; D unclear. Trimming shortened V by 6 bases and J by 2 bases, and 9 bases separated the two germline ends. Germline loops: CDR1 SGHAT, CDR2 FQNNGV. CDR3 length: 13 residues. The CDR3 reads CASRSPDTDTQYF. CDR3 nucleotides: TGTGCCAGCAGATCCCCGGACACAGATACGCAGTATTTT.

A single count supports this clonotype. The chain joins TRBV6-2 or TRBV6-3 to TRBJ2-1, with TRBD2 as a possible D gene (6 bases). CDR3 size: 19 residues. The ends were cut back, 6 bases at V and 5 bases at J, with 29 bases in the middle. Germline assignment: CDR1 MNHEY and CDR2 SVGEGT. CDR3 loop: CASSRRGPYMGRGNNEQFF. In DNA form, the CDR3 reads TGTGCCAGCAGCCGGAGAGGACCTTACATGGGTCGGGGGAACAATGAGCAGTTCTTC.

The chain is built from TRBV7-2 and TRBJ2-1; 13 bases match TRBD2. After removal of 5 bases from V and 10 bases from J, the junction contained 17 bases not matched to a gene. Germline V gene data show CDR1 as SGHTA and CDR2 as FQGNSA. CDR3 length: 18 amino acids. The CDR3, as DNA: TGTGCCAGCAGCCCCCGGACTAGCGGGGGATCTTTCGCAGAAGAGCAGTTCTTC. It is translated as CASSPRTSGGSFAEEQFF.

A few counts support this clonotype. The gene calls are TRBV5-5 and TRBJ1-1, with D uncertain. V shed 4 bases and J shed 2 bases, with 9 bases lying between them. In germline, CDR1 is SGHKS, CDR2 YYEKEE (reference sequence). The CDR3 extends over 13 amino acids. CDR3 region: CASSAFLNTEAFF. The CDR3 DNA is TGTGCCAGCAGCGCCTTCCTAAACACTGAAGCTTTCTTT.

This clonotype showed up many times. This sequence joins TRBV12-3 or TRBV12-4 and TRBJ2-6; D is ambiguous. This CDR3 has 15 residues. Trimming left V 6 bases short and J 4 bases short, with 13 bases between. The CDR3 here is CASRPQFSGANVLTF. CDR3 sequence (DNA): TGTGCCAGCAGGCCCCAGTTCTCAGGGGCCAACGTCCTGACTTTC.

Only a few counts were recorded for this clonotype. The rearrangement links TRBV7-9 to TRBJ2-3; 12 bases agree with TRBD2. V shed 3 bases and J 9 bases; nucleotides not matched to a gene: 13. CDR1 is SEHNR, CDR2 FQNEAQ, per germline (reference sequence). This CDR3 has 17 residues. CDR3 DNA: TGTGCCAGCAGCTTTCCTAGGACTAGCGGGGAAAGGGGGACGCAGTATTTT. It yields the protein CASSFPRTSGERGTQYF.

Only one count was recorded for this clonotype. A much larger clone lies one base from this, so it may be a read error. The chain recombines TRBV10-3 with TRBJ1-2; the D is unclear. Germline V gene lookup returns CDR1 ENHRY and CDR2 SYGVKD. CDR3 size: 12 residues. With 8 bases removed from V and 6 bases from J, the gap between germline ends came to 13 bases. The CDR3 DNA is TGTGCCATCGCCGTCGGAAGCGATGGCTACACCTTC. Translating gives CAIAVGSDGYTF.

This clonotype was recorded a few times. The J gene is TRBJ2-3, the V gene TRBV9, with TRBD1 identical over 9 bases. V lost 4 bases, J lost 2 bases, and 11 bases stayed unmatched. This CDR3 comprises 17 residues. Per the germline V gene, CDR1 is SGDLS and CDR2 is YYNGEE. The CDR3 sequence is CASSTTRGTGPTDTQYF. CDR3 sequence (DNA): TGTGCCAGCAGCACGACGAGGGGGACAGGGCCCACAGATACGCAGTATTTT.

About this clonotype itself: A read error is possible here, since a much larger clone lies one base away. The chain carries TRBV12-3 or TRBV12-4 and TRBJ1-2; D may be TRBD1 (6 bases). Trimming took 1 base from V and 7 from J, leaving 13 bases between them. The CDR3 consists of 14 residues. The CDR3 reads CASSLGGPDCGYTF. In nucleotides, the CDR3 is TGTGCCAGCAGTTTAGGGGGGCCGGACTGTGGCTACACCTTC.

The gene calls are TRBV9 and TRBJ2-7; D is possibly TRBD1 (7 bases). From germline, CDR1 is SGDLS and CDR2 YYNGEE. The ends were cut back, 2 bases at V and 1 base at J, with 13 bases in the middle. This CDR3 contains 15 residues. CDR3 region: CASSVGGTASYEQYF. CDR3 nucleotide sequence: TGTGCCAGCAGCGTTGGCGGGACAGCTTCCTACGAGCAGTACTTC. The variable domain in full, completed from reference TRBV9 and TRBJ2-7, reads DSGVTQTPKHLITATGQRVTLRCSPRSGDLSVYWYQQSLDQGLQFLIQYYNGEERAKGNILERFSAQQFPDLHSELNLSSLELGDSALYFCASSVGGTASYEQYFGPGTRLTVT.

As concerns this clonotype: An end of the junction differs from the germline gene, which may be a read error. The chain combines TRBV27 with TRBJ2-5; D gene ambiguous. Per the germline V gene, CDR1 is MNHEY and CDR2 is SMNVEV (reference sequence). The CDR3 length is 13 residues. The chain's CDR3 is CASAIDRVQTQYF. Written as DNA, the CDR3 is TGCGCCAGCGCCATTGACCGGGTTCAGACCCAGTACTTC.

This clonotype has ten or more counts. The J gene is TRBJ2-1, the V gene TRBV20-1; D ambiguous. The germline CDR1 and CDR2 sequences are DFQATT and SNEGSKA (reference sequence). V gave up 6 bases and J gave up 0 bases, with 9 bases separating them. The length of the CDR3 is 13 residues. The CDR3 sequence: CSAGRSSYNEQFF. In DNA form, the CDR3 reads TGCAGTGCCGGGCGGAGCTCCTACAATGAGCAGTTCTTC.

The table lists this clonotype with many counts. The chain has TRBV20-1 and TRBJ2-7, with no clear D. This CDR3 is built from 12 residues. Germline V gene lookup returns CDR1 DFQATT and CDR2 SNEGSKA (reference sequence). V gave up 3 bases and J gave up 4 bases, with 10 bases separating them. CDR3 sequence reads: CSASDERYEQYF. The CDR3 DNA reads as TGCAGTGCTAGTGACGAGAGATACGAGCAGTACTTC.

The chain couples TRBV12-3 or TRBV12-4 to TRBJ1-1, with D unclear. There are 12 residues in the CDR3. Trimming removed 6 bases from V and 5 bases from J, with 10 bases in between. The CDR3 loop is CASRVGGTEAFF. CDR3 sequence (DNA): TGTGCCAGCAGGGTCGGAGGGACTGAAGCTTTCTTT.

There are a few counts of this clonotype. The V call is TRBV6-1, the J call TRBJ2-5; no firm D call. Germline CDR1 and CDR2: MNHNS and SASEGT. V gave up 4 bases and J gave up 5 bases, with 20 bases separating them. The CDR3 covers 16 residues. In nucleotides, the CDR3 is TGTGCCAGCAGTGGCATCAAGGGTGAATCCAGGGAGACCCAGTACTTC. Its translation is CASSGIKGESRETQYF.

This clonotype was counted many times. Here the CDR3 reads CSASKLDTTDTQYF. Written as DNA, the CDR3 is TGCAGTGCTTCTAAACTAGATACCACAGATACGCAGTATTTT. V usage is TRBV20-1 and J usage is TRBJ2-3, with D perhaps matching TRBD2 (5 bases). The germline V and J ends were trimmed by 5 bases and 2 bases, with 14 bases remaining between them. Germline CDR1 reads DFQATT; CDR2 reads SNEGSKA (reference sequence). The CDR3 length is 14 residues.

The chain employs TRBV4-1 and TRBJ1-1; the D gene is possibly TRBD1 (5 bases). The CDR3 consists of 14 residues. Germline CDR1 MGHRA, CDR2 YSYEKL. V was shortened by 3 bases and J by 3 bases, with 11 bases between the two germline ends. In nucleotides, the CDR3 is TGCGCCAGCAGCCATACAGGCAGGGACACTGAAGCTTTCTTT. This codes for CASSHTGRDTEAFF.

The J gene is TRBJ1-3, the V gene TRBV9, with D possibly TRBD1 on 5 matching bases. The V end lost 1 base, the J end lost 0 bases, and 11 bases lay between the germline ends. This CDR3 contains 16 residues. Germline V gene lookup returns CDR1 SGDLS and CDR2 YYNGEE. The CDR3 loop reads CASSVTSGHSGNTIYF. In nucleotides, the CDR3 is TGTGCCAGCAGCGTAACGTCAGGGCACTCTGGAAACACCATATATTTT.

V and J are TRBV5-1 and TRBJ2-1; 7 positions agree with TRBD1. With V trimmed by 8 bases and J by 1 base, 6 bases remained unmatched. Germline values: CDR1 SGHRS, CDR2 YFSETQ. This CDR3 spans 14 amino acids. In nucleotides, the CDR3 is TGCGCCAGTAAACCGGGACAGTCCTACAATGAGCAGTTCTTC. Protein: CASKPGQSYNEQFF.

The chain couples TRBV7-2 to TRBJ1-1; weak D call: TRBD1 (5 bases). CDR3 size: 15 residues. The germline gives CDR1 SGHTA, CDR2 FQGNSA. Between the trimmed V and J ends, which lost 2 bases and 0 bases, there was a span of 10 bases. CDR3 sequence reads: CASSLRRGMNTEAFF. As DNA, the CDR3 is TGTGCCAGCAGCTTAAGGAGGGGCATGAACACTGAAGCTTTCTTT.

The chain joins TRBV3-1 to TRBJ1-2, with TRBD1 as a possible D gene (5 bases). CDR3 length equals 12 residues. The V end lost 4 bases, the J end lost 8 bases, and 11 bases lay between the germline ends. CDR1 and CDR2 from the germline V gene are LGHDT and YNNKEL (reference sequence). The CDR3 bases are TGTGCCAGCAGCCGGGGGGGAAGCGGCTACACCTTC. Translation: CASSRGGSGYTF.

This clonotype was seen a few times. The chain is built from TRBV2 and TRBJ2-5; D perhaps matches TRBD2 (6 bases). Germline values: CDR1 SNHLY, CDR2 FYNNEI. V was cut by 9 bases and J by 2 bases, with 19 bases left in between. The CDR3 consists of 15 residues. In DNA form, the CDR3 reads TGTGCCAGTAGGAGGGAAGAACCCCTTCAAGAGACCCAGTACTTC. Its protein is CASRREEPLQETQYF.

This clonotype was picked up a small number of times. This chain joins TRBV2 and TRBJ2-1; TRBD1 agrees at 7 bases. The germline V gene encodes CDR1 SNHLY and CDR2 FYNNEI. V lost 4 bases, J lost 6 bases, and 6 bases stayed unmatched. The CDR3 is 14 amino acids. Written as DNA, the CDR3 is TGTGCCAGCAGTGTAGAGGGGGCAGGCAATGAGCAGTTCTTC. Translation gives CASSVEGAGNEQFF.

This clonotype appeared a few times. The rearrangement links TRBV30 to TRBJ1-5, with D perhaps TRBD1 (6 bases). The CDR3 covers 16 residues. CDR1 is GTSNPN and CDR2 is SVGIG in the germline V gene (reference sequence). V lost 2 bases and J 2 bases, leaving 16 bases between the germline ends. CDR3 DNA sequence: TGTGCCTGGAGTCCAAATTCCAGGGGACGCAATCAGCCCCAGCATTTT. It specifies CAWSPNSRGRNQPQHF.

The V and J genes are TRBV28 and TRBJ1-2; D is unresolved. The germline gives CDR1 MDHEN, CDR2 SYDVKM. Between the trimmed V and J ends, which lost 4 bases and 3 bases, there was a span of 18 bases. The CDR3 totals 16 residues. In DNA form, the CDR3 reads TGTGCCAGCAGTTCAGTGGTCGAGGGTGCGGACTATGGCTACACCTTC. It yields the protein CASSSVVEGADYGYTF.